This is a list of T cell receptor beta chains from one sample in a study of CD8 T cells in Susac syndrome. TCRdb passed the immunoSEQ multiplex PCR reads through MiXCR, listing each CDR3 protein once. The sample includes 200,000 to 250,000 distinct CDR3 sequences, just under 95% of them seen just once. The sample comprised CD4+ T cells from PBMCs. These receptors all come from a human donor with multiple sclerosis. Each CDR3 is given with its conserved first and last residue. D genes are given only for firm matches. Clone size, where shown, is once, few, many, or a class for clones that have expanded.

CDR3nt: TGTGCCAGCAGTGAATCCACAGTTAGAGGGAACGAGCAGTACTTC
CDR3aa: CASSESTVRGNEQYF
d_gene: .
abundance: .
v_gene: TRBV25-1
j_gene: TRBJ2-7

CDR3nt: TGTGCCAGCAGCTTAGACTCTCATGAAGCTTTCTTT
CDR3aa: CASSLDSHEAFF
d_gene: .
abundance: .
v_gene: TRBV7-9
j_gene: TRBJ1-1

CDR3nt: TGCAGTGCCAAGACAGGGTCCGGGGCCAACGTCCTGACTTTC
CDR3aa: CSAKTGSGANVLTF
d_gene: TRBD1
abundance: .
v_gene: TRBV20-1
j_gene: TRBJ2-6

CDR3nt: TGTGCCAGCAGCCCCTTGACGAGGGCTAGCGGGAGAAGGGAGACCCAGTACTTC
CDR3aa: CASSPLTRASGRRETQYF
d_gene: TRBD2
abundance: .
v_gene: TRBV28
j_gene: TRBJ2-5

CDR3nt: TGCGCCAGCAGCCTCGGAGGGGGACTCGGCAATCAGCCCCAGCATTTT
CDR3aa: CASSLGGGLGNQPQHF
d_gene: .
abundance: .
v_gene: TRBV5-1
j_gene: TRBJ1-5

CDR3nt: TGTGCCTGGAGTGTAAAACAGAAAAATCAGCCCCAGCATTTT
CDR3aa: CAWSVKQKNQPQHF
d_gene: .
abundance: .
v_gene: TRBV30
j_gene: TRBJ1-5

CDR3nt: TGCGCCAGCAGCTCGGGACTAGCGGGGGGGCCGAGCACAGATACGCAGTATTTT
CDR3aa: CASSSGLAGGPSTDTQYF
d_gene: TRBD2
abundance: .
v_gene: TRBV5-1
j_gene: TRBJ2-3

CDR3nt: TGTGCCAGTTCCTATAGCTACGGGGAGCTGTTTTTT
CDR3aa: CASSYSYGELFF
d_gene: .
abundance: .
v_gene: TRBV6-5
j_gene: TRBJ2-2

CDR3nt: TGTGCCAGCAGAGACAGGGGGCGCGTTGATGGCTACACCTTC
CDR3aa: CASRDRGRVDGYTF
d_gene: TRBD1
abundance: .
v_gene: TRBV25-1
j_gene: TRBJ1-2

CDR3nt: TGTGCCTGGAGTTATTCAGGGGCCGGACAAGCCCAGCATTTT
CDR3aa: CAWSYSGAGQAQHF
d_gene: .
abundance: .
v_gene: TRBV30
j_gene: TRBJ1-5

CDR3nt: TGTGCCACCGCGGACAGGGCTCAAGAGACCCAGTACTTC
CDR3aa: CATADRAQETQYF
d_gene: TRBD1
abundance: once
v_gene: TRBV19
j_gene: TRBJ2-5

CDR3nt: TGCAGCGCTCGAGGCAGGGACACAGATACGCAGTATTTT
CDR3aa: CSARGRDTDTQYF
d_gene: .
abundance: .
v_gene: TRBV29-1
j_gene: TRBJ2-3

CDR3nt: TGCGCCAGCAGCCATGGGGTTGGGGGTTCTGCGGATACGCAGTATTTT
CDR3aa: CASSHGVGGSADTQYF
d_gene: .
abundance: .
v_gene: TRBV4-1
j_gene: TRBJ2-3

CDR3nt: TGTGCCAGCAGCTTAAGCGGGAGGGCCGATACCGGGGAGCTGTTTTTT
CDR3aa: CASSLSGRADTGELFF
d_gene: TRBD2
abundance: .
v_gene: TRBV7-3
j_gene: TRBJ2-2

CDR3nt: TGTGCCAGCAGTTTGGGACAGGGGGCGGGGGGTCAGCCCCAGCATTTT
CDR3aa: CASSLGQGAGGQPQHF
d_gene: TRBD1
abundance: .
v_gene: TRBV12-3/TRBV12-4
j_gene: TRBJ1-5

CDR3nt: TGCGCCAGCAGCTGGGGGGGCCGGGCGAACACTGAAGCTTTCTTT
CDR3aa: CASSWGGRANTEAFF
d_gene: .
abundance: once
v_gene: TRBV5-1
j_gene: TRBJ1-1

CDR3nt: TGCAGCGTGGAACAGGGAGGGAACACTGAAGCTTTCTTT
CDR3aa: CSVEQGGNTEAFF
d_gene: .
abundance: .
v_gene: TRBV29-1
j_gene: TRBJ1-1

CDR3nt: TGTGCCACCAGCAGGATGGAGAGCACCGGGGAGCTGTTTTTT
CDR3aa: CATSRMESTGELFF
d_gene: .
abundance: .
v_gene: TRBV15
j_gene: TRBJ2-2

CDR3nt: TGCGCCAGCAGCCACACAACCCGGGCGGGGGGCTTTGAGCAGTTCTTC
CDR3aa: CASSHTTRAGGFEQFF
d_gene: TRBD2
abundance: .
v_gene: TRBV4-1
j_gene: TRBJ2-1

CDR3nt: TGTGCCAGCAGCTCCTCGGGCCTTTGGGCCGGGGAGCTGTTTTTT
CDR3aa: CASSSSGLWAGELFF
d_gene: .
abundance: .
v_gene: TRBV7-9
j_gene: TRBJ2-2

CDR3nt: TGTGCCAGCAGCCCAGACGGGACTAGCGGGACTAGGGGGTATGAGCAGTTCTTC
CDR3aa: CASSPDGTSGTRGYEQFF
d_gene: TRBD2
abundance: .
v_gene: TRBV12-3/TRBV12-4
j_gene: TRBJ2-1

CDR3nt: TGCGCCAGCAGCGCGGCGAGAGATACTGGAAACACCATATATTTT
CDR3aa: CASSAARDTGNTIYF
d_gene: .
abundance: .
v_gene: TRBV5-1
j_gene: TRBJ1-3

CDR3nt: TGTGCCAGCAGCCCGAGCCCGGGGAAGGGAGAAAAACTGTTTTTT
CDR3aa: CASSPSPGKGEKLFF
d_gene: .
abundance: .
v_gene: TRBV7-2
j_gene: TRBJ1-4

CDR3nt: TGTGCCAGCAGCCATACGTCGGAAAAACTGTTTTTT
CDR3aa: CASSHTSEKLFF
d_gene: .
abundance: .
v_gene: TRBV14
j_gene: TRBJ1-4

CDR3nt: TGTGCCAGCAGTACCTGGGATAGCGGAAACACCGGGGAGCTGTTTTTT
CDR3aa: CASSTWDSGNTGELFF
d_gene: .
abundance: .
v_gene: TRBV6-1
j_gene: TRBJ2-2

CDR3nt: TGTGCCAGCAGTTTATTGGGGTCGGGGCAAGAGACCCAGTACTTC
CDR3aa: CASSLLGSGQETQYF
d_gene: .
abundance: .
v_gene: TRBV28
j_gene: TRBJ2-5

CDR3nt: TGTGCCAGCAGCTTAGCGGGGACCGAAGGATATGGCTACACCTTC
CDR3aa: CASSLAGTEGYGYTF
d_gene: .
abundance: .
v_gene: TRBV7-9
j_gene: TRBJ1-2

CDR3nt: TGTGCCAGCAGCCTAGACGGGGGCTATCAGCCCCAGCATTTT
CDR3aa: CASSLDGGYQPQHF
d_gene: .
abundance: .
v_gene: TRBV3-1
j_gene: TRBJ1-5

CDR3nt: TGTGCCACCAGTGAGGAGGGCGTTCAGCCCCAGCATTTT
CDR3aa: CATSEEGVQPQHF
d_gene: .
abundance: .
v_gene: TRBV24-1
j_gene: TRBJ1-5